One and the same sample provided the 7 T cell receptor beta chains below, sequenced in a study of shared T cell receptors in the human thymus. Data came from immunoSEQ multiplex PCR; TCRdb stores just in-frame clones and leaves some out. This sample has 550,000 to 800,000 clones; approximately 85% occur once, and the top ten carry about 0.0098%. These same records also appear under a second study, on human thymus T cells.

The sample consisted of thymocytes. These receptors all come from a girl under three years old with a congenital heart defect.

The genes are TRBV19 and TRBJ2-1, with TRBD2 matching over 10 bases. The CDR3 totals 15 residues. Germline CDR1 is LNHDA and CDR2 is SQIVND (reference sequence). V lost 10 bases, J lost 7 bases, and 13 bases stayed unmatched. CDR3: CATTRLAGGPNEQFF. The DNA for the CDR3 is TGTGCCACCACAAGGTTAGCGGGGGGCCCAAATGAGCAGTTCTTC.

As to this clone: This CDR3 is also generated by other DNA sequences in the sample. The chain combines TRBV6-5 with TRBJ1-5; no firm D call. Germline V lookup: CDR1 MNHEY, CDR2 SVGAGI. This CDR3 spans 14 amino acids. V lost 0 bases, J lost 4 bases, and 7 bases lay in between. In nucleotides, the CDR3 is TGTGCCAGCAGTTACTCGAGAGGGAATCAGCCCCAGCATTTT. Translation gives CASSYSRGNQPQHF.

CDR3 nucleotide sequence: TGTGCCAGCGGAGCTGCGGGGGCCTTGTACTTC. Translated, it gives CASGAAGALYF. The chain links TRBV6-5 to TRBJ2-5, with D possibly being TRBD2 (7 bases). Trimming removed 8 bases from V and 13 bases from J, with 17 bases in between. Germline values: CDR1 MNHEY, CDR2 SVGAGI. This CDR3 contains 11 residues.

This chain joins TRBV5-6 and TRBJ2-7, with TRBD1 matching over 8 bases. This CDR3 is built from 17 residues. Germline V gene data show CDR1 as SGHDT and CDR2 as YYEEEE. J lost 6 bases, V lost 1 base, and 15 bases had no gene match. CDR3 sequence: CASSLTPWTGLPCEQYF. The DNA of the CDR3 is TGTGCCAGCAGCTTGACCCCCTGGACAGGGCTCCCGTGCGAGCAGTACTTC.

This chain connects TRBV5-6 to TRBJ2-5; TRBD2 aligns across 9 bases. There are 15 residues in the CDR3. Germline V gene sequence: CDR1 SGHDT, CDR2 YYEEEE. V lost 4 bases and J lost 2; bases outside the gene matches: 6. The CDR3 sequence is CASSPLAGAQETQYF. CDR3 nucleotide sequence: TGTGCCAGCAGCCCACTAGCGGGCGCACAAGAGACCCAGTACTTC.

This chain connects TRBV5-1 to TRBJ2-7; TRBD2 matches 9 bases. J gave up 1 base and V 1 base, and 12 bases lay outside the gene matches. Germline lookup yields CDR1 SGHRS and CDR2 YFSETQ. This CDR3 has 18 amino acids. This CDR3 is CASSLQYASGAISYEQYF. The CDR3 DNA reads TGCGCCAGCAGCTTGCAATACGCTAGCGGGGCAATATCCTACGAGCAGTACTTC.

The CDR3 sequence: CASSFSGTDTEAFF. The CDR3 DNA reads as TGCGCCAGCAGCTTCTCGGGGACTGACACTGAAGCTTTCTTT. The chain links TRBV5-1 to TRBJ1-1; a weak D match, TRBD1 (5 bases). The germline V and J ends were trimmed by 2 bases and 3 bases, with 11 bases remaining between them. The CDR3 is 14 amino acids. Germline CDR1 SGHRS, CDR2 YFSETQ.